This entry lists 21 T cell receptor beta chains sequenced from one sample in a study of memory CD4+ T cells and cytomegalovirus serostatus. The sort gate was single viable CD3+CD4+CD8-CD45RO+ cells for memory CD4+ T cells. Sequenced by immunoSEQ multiplex PCR; TCRdb stores in-frame clones only, minus some. The sample carries 40,000 or so clones, roughly three quarters recorded once. Sequencing was done on a sample of memory CD4+ T cells from blood. Receptors were obtained from an adult in good health and CMV-seronegative.

This clone was observed a few times. The rearrangement links TRBV5-6 to TRBJ1-1, with a possible D match to TRBD1 (6 bases). The CDR3 is made up of 15 amino acids. The V and J ends lost 0 bases and 1 base respectively, with 10 bases between them. CDR1 is SGHDT, CDR2 YYEEEE, per germline. The CDR3 sequence: CASSLVGTPNTEAFF. The CDR3 DNA reads as TGTGCCAGCAGCTTGGTTGGGACACCGAACACTGAAGCTTTCTTT.

The chain combines TRBV5-5 with TRBJ1-5; D unresolved. Trimming took 0 bases from V and 5 from J, leaving 12 bases between them. The germline gives CDR1 SGHKS, CDR2 YYEKEE (reference sequence). The CDR3 spans 15 residues. The DNA for the CDR3 is TGTGCCAGCAGCTTGGGAGGAGCACCCGATCAGCCCCAGCATTTT. Its translation is CASSLGGAPDQPQHF.

The genes are TRBV14 and TRBJ2-1; D uncertain. V lost 1 base and J 0 bases, leaving 10 bases between the germline ends. CDR1 SGHDN and CDR2 FVKESK come from the germline V gene. This CDR3 has 16 amino acids. The CDR3 here is CASSQVGRNSYNEQFF. CDR3 bases: TGTGCCAGCAGCCAAGTCGGCCGAAACTCCTACAATGAGCAGTTCTTC.

The V gene is TRBV7-6, the J gene TRBJ2-1; TRBD2 is a possible D gene (5 bases). V shed 3 bases and J shed 3 bases, with 15 bases lying between them. The CDR3 has 16 residues. The germline gives CDR1 SGHVS, CDR2 FNYEAQ. For the CDR3, the DNA is TGTGCCAGCAGCTTCGGTTTAAGGACTGGCTACAATGAGCAGTTCTTC. This sequence encodes CASSFGLRTGYNEQFF.

The genes are TRBV19 and TRBJ2-3, with 8 bases that match TRBD2. V lost 6 bases and J lost 3; bases outside the gene matches: 17. Germline CDR1 reads LNHDA; CDR2 reads SQIVND (reference sequence). CDR3 length: 18 amino acids. DNA of the CDR3: TGTGCCAGTAGCCGGTCCAGCGGGAGCTCCCGGTGGACAGATACGCAGTATTTT. Encoded protein: CASSRSSGSSRWTDTQYF.

This chain links TRBV9 with TRBJ2-2; maybe TRBD1 (6 bases). Germline V gene data show CDR1 as SGDLS and CDR2 as YYNGEE. V was trimmed by 2 bases and J by 2 bases, leaving 13 bases between them. The CDR3 contains 16 residues. CDR3 amino acids: CASSVLGTPNTGELFF. In DNA form, the CDR3 reads TGTGCCAGCAGCGTCCTCGGGACACCTAACACCGGGGAGCTGTTTTTT.

The chain combines TRBV19 with TRBJ2-5; 12 nucleotides line up with TRBD1. The CDR3 contains 16 residues. The germline V gene encodes CDR1 LNHDA and CDR2 SQIVND (reference sequence). The trim removed 5 bases at V and 5 bases at J, leaving 9 bases unmatched. CDR3 loop: CASSPHPGQGAETQYF. CDR3 in DNA: TGTGCCAGTAGTCCCCACCCGGGACAGGGGGCTGAGACCCAGTACTTC.

This rearrangement joins TRBV29-1 to TRBJ2-3, with D possibly TRBD1 on 5 matching bases. Trimming took 6 bases from V and 3 from J, leaving 10 bases between them. The CDR3 runs 12 residues. Germline V CDR1 and CDR2: SQVTM, ANQGSEA. The chain's CDR3 is CSVADRTDTQYF. In DNA, the CDR3 is TGCAGCGTCGCCGACAGAACAGATACGCAGTATTTT.

The CDR3 region is CASRTSTSTDTQYF. CDR3 DNA: TGTGCCAGCAGAACTTCGACTAGCACAGATACGCAGTATTTT. This chain connects TRBV7-2 to TRBJ2-3; D is ambiguous. CDR1 and CDR2 (germline): SGHTA, FQGNSA. This CDR3 comprises 14 residues. V lost 6 bases and J 0 bases, leaving 10 bases between the germline ends.

V usage is TRBV9 and J usage is TRBJ2-1; 10 bases align to TRBD2. The CDR3 sequence is 15 residues long. The V gene's germline CDR1 is SGDLS and CDR2 YYNGEE. V gave up 3 bases and J gave up 8 bases; unmatched junction bases: 8. In DNA form, the CDR3 reads TGTGCCAGCAGCGGCGGGACTAGCGTCAGCCATGAGCAGTTCTTC. It is translated as CASSGGTSVSHEQFF.

J is TRBJ2-1 and V is TRBV4-2, with 9 positions matching TRBD1. Germline CDR1 reads LGHNA; CDR2 reads YNFKEQ. This CDR3 spans 16 amino acids. V lost 4 bases and J lost 7; bases outside the gene matches: 11. The CDR3 DNA follows: TGTGCCAGCAGCCGCCAAACAGGGGGCACGATAAATGAGCAGTTCTTC. It encodes CASSRQTGGTINEQFF.

The chain links TRBV5-1 to TRBJ1-1; no clear D. The V and J ends lost 0 bases and 6 bases respectively, with 12 bases between them. CDR1 and CDR2 from the germline V gene are SGHRS and YFSETQ. This CDR3 has 14 amino acids. CDR3 amino acids: CASSLDVGQAEAFF. In DNA form, the CDR3 reads TGCGCCAGCAGCTTGGATGTGGGTCAAGCTGAAGCTTTCTTT.

The chain employs TRBV5-1 and TRBJ1-1, with 7 bases lining up with TRBD1. CDR3 length: 14 residues. The ends lost 6 bases at V and 10 bases at J; junction bases unmatched: 15. Germline V lookup: CDR1 SGHRS, CDR2 YFSETQ. The CDR3 protein is CASTPTGTVVGAFF. The CDR3, as DNA: TGCGCCAGCACCCCGACAGGGACGGTGGTCGGAGCTTTCTTT.

The chain joins TRBV6-5 to TRBJ1-2; tentatively, D is TRBD1 (6 bases). Looked up from germline, CDR1 is MNHEY and CDR2 is SVGAGI. This CDR3 spans 12 amino acids. Trimming took 5 bases from V and 4 from J, leaving 8 bases between them. The CDR3 region is CASSQDSYGYTF. For the CDR3, the DNA is TGTGCCAGCAGTCAGGACAGCTATGGCTACACCTTC.

J is TRBJ2-2 and V is TRBV5-6; 14 bases line up with TRBD2. The germline CDR1 and CDR2 sequences are SGHDT and YYEEEE. J lost 7 bases, V lost 4 bases, and 12 bases had no gene match. The CDR3 runs to 18 residues. The CDR3 protein is CASSPDLGLAGVVGELFF. The CDR3 region has the DNA TGTGCCAGCAGCCCAGACTTGGGACTAGCGGGAGTAGTCGGGGAGCTGTTTTTT.

CDR3 sequence: CASSYRSDTEAFF. The CDR3 nucleotides read TGTGCCAGCAGTTACCGCTCGGACACTGAAGCTTTCTTT. The gene calls are TRBV6-5 and TRBJ1-1; D unresolved. CDR1 is MNHEY, CDR2 SVGAGI, per germline. The CDR3 loop spans 13 amino acids. With 2 bases removed from V and 3 bases from J, the gap between germline ends came to 7 bases.

The chain couples TRBV10-2 to TRBJ1-1, with D possibly TRBD1 on 5 matching bases. This CDR3 has 14 amino acids. Trimming cost V 6 bases and J 1 base, with 12 bases left between them. CDR1 WSHSY and CDR2 SAAADI come from the germline V gene. CDR3 sequence: CASRGWGENTEAFF. The CDR3 DNA follows: TGCGCCAGCAGGGGTTGGGGGGAGAACACTGAAGCTTTCTTT.

The chain carries TRBV7-8 and TRBJ2-5; tentatively, D is TRBD2 (5 bases). The V end was cut by 5 bases, the J end by 4 bases, with 11 bases between. CDR1 and CDR2 from the germline V gene are SGHVS and FQNEAQ. The CDR3 runs 13 residues. CDR3 protein: CASSVIEGETQYF. CDR3 nucleotide sequence: TGTGCCAGCAGCGTTATCGAGGGAGAGACCCAGTACTTC.

This clone showed up just once. The CDR3 loop reads CASSLQGSSYNEQFF. CDR3 DNA: TGTGCCAGCAGCTTACAGGGTTCCTCCTACAATGAGCAGTTCTTC. J is TRBJ2-1 and V is TRBV6-5, with D maybe TRBD1 (6 bases). The germline gives CDR1 MNHEY, CDR2 SVGAGI. Trimming took off 6 bases at V and 0 bases at J, with 12 bases between the two ends. The CDR3 has 15 amino acids.

This rearrangement joins TRBV18 to TRBJ2-7; possibly TRBD2 for D (5 bases). There are 13 residues in the CDR3. V was cut by 3 bases and J by 6 bases, with 12 bases left in between. Germline V gene data show CDR1 as KGHSH and CDR2 as LQKENI. CDR3 region: CASSPGGPAEQYF. The CDR3 nucleotides are TGTGCCAGCTCACCGGGCGGGCCCGCCGAGCAGTACTTC.

The V and J genes are TRBV6-6 and TRBJ2-1, with TRBD2 matching over 8 bases. The CDR3 length is 13 residues. V shed 7 bases, J shed 3 bases, and the junction held 2 bases outside the gene matches. Germline CDR1 and CDR2: MNHNY and SVGAGI (reference sequence). This CDR3 reads CASTLADYNEQFF. In DNA form, the CDR3 reads TGTGCCAGCACACTAGCGGACTACAATGAGCAGTTCTTC.